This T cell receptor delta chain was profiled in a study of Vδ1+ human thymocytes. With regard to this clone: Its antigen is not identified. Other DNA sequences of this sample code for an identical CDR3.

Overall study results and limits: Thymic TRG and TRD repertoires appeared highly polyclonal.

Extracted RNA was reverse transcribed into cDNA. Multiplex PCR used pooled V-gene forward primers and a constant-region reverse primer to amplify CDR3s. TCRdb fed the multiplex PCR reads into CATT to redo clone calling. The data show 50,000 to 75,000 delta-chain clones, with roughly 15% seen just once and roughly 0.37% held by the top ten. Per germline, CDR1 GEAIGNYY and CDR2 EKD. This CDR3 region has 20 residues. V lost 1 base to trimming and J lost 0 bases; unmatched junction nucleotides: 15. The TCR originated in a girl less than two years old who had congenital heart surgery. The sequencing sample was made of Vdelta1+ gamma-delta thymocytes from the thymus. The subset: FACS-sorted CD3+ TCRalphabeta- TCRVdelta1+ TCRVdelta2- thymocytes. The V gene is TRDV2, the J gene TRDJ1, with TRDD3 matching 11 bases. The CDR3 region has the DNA TGTGCCTGTGACACGAGTACTGGGGGATATCACGCTCCGTACACCGATAAACTCATCTTT. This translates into CACDTSTGGYHAPYTDKLIF.